This TCR beta chain was captured by sequencing in a study of T-cell memory formation after mild COVID-19. Study-wide points: Pre-infection memory harbored some responding clones, suggesting cross-reactive memory joined.

This clonotype was counted between two and nine times. Its specificity is unknown. The V end was cut by 0 bases, the J end by 6 bases, with 11 bases between. Germline loops: CDR1 SGHRS, CDR2 YFSETQ. This CDR3 comprises 14 residues. TCRdb processed the 5' RACE reads anew with MiXCR; each CDR3 protein has one entry. Here the sample spans hundreds of thousands of distinct CDR3 sequences, about 16% being singletons. The clonotype comes from a man between 18 and 35 years old who had mild COVID-19 (a few samples of this study predate the infection). Cell type and time point are not known. The chain couples TRBV5-1 to TRBJ2-3; D remains unclear. Sequencing used PBMCs or a T cell subset sorted from them (not recorded which). The CDR3 region is CASSLGTADDTQYF. The CDR3 nucleotides read TGCGCCAGCAGCTTGGGGACCGCCGATGATACGCAGTATTTT.